The sequence of this T cell receptor (beta chain) was determined in a study of blood T cell repertoires in COVID-19. The overall study: From T cells, B-cell-depleted T cells, or PBMCs came the material, which was cDNA or gDNA.

TCRdb keeps only in-frame clones here, not all; method: immunoSEQ multiplex PCR. This table has more than 95,000 clones, around 81% appearing once. This CDR3 comprises 14 residues. V lost 2 bases, J lost 0 bases, and 6 bases lay in between. Germline V gene data show CDR1 as SGHRS and CDR2 as YFSETQ. The receptor was isolated from a man at least 80 years old with acute or convalescent COVID-19. The sample taken for sequencing was peripheral blood. The chain recombines TRBV5-1 with TRBJ1-3; D is unresolved. This CDR3 reads CASSFGDSGNTIYF. CDR3 nucleotides: TGCGCCAGCAGCTTCGGGGACTCTGGAAACACCATATATTTT.